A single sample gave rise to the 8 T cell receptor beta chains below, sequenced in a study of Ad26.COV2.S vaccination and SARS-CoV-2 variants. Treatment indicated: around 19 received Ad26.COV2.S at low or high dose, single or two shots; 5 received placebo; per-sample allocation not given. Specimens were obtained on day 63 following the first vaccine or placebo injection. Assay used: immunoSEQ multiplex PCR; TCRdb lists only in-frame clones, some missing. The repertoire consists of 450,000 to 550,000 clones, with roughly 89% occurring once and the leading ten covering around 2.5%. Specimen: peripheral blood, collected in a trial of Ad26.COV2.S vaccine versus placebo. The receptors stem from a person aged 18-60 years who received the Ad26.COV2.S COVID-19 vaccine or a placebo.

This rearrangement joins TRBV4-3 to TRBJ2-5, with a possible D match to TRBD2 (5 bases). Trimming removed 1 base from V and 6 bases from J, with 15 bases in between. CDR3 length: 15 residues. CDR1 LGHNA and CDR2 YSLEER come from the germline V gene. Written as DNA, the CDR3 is TGCGCCAGCAGCCAAGTCGCGACTACCGTAAAGACCCAGTACTTC. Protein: CASSQVATTVKTQYF.

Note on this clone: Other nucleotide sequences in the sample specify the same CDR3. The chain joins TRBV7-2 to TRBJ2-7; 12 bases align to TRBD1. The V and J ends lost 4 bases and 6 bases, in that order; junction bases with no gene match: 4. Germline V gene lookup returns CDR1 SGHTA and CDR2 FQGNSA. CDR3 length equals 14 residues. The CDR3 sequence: CASSSGQGALEQYF. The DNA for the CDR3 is TGTGCCAGCAGCTCGGGACAGGGGGCCCTCGAGCAGTACTTC.

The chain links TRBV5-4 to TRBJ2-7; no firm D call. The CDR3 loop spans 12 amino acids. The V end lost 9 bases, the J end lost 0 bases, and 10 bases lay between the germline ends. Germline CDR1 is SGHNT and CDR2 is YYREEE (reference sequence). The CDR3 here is CATRGTSYEQYV. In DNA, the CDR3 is TGTGCCACCCGAGGTACCTCCTACGAGCAGTACGTC.

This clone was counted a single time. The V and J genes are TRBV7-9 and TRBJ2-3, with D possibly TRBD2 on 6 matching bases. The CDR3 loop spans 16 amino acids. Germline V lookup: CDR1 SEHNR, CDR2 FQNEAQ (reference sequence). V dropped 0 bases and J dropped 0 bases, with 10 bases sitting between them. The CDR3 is CASSLAGGPSTDTQYF. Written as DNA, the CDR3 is TGTGCCAGCAGCTTAGCGGGGGGACCTAGCACAGATACGCAGTATTTT.

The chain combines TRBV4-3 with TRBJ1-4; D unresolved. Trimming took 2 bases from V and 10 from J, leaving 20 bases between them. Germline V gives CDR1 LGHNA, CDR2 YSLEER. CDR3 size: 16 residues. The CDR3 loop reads CASSQPREAGRGKLFF. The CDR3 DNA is TGCGCCAGCAGCCAACCCCGGGAGGCCGGTCGCGGAAAACTGTTTTTT.

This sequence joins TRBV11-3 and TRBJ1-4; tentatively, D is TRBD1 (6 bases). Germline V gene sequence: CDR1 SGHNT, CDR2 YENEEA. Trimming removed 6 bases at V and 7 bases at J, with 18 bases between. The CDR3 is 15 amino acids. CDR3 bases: TGTGCCAGCAGTCCGGACAGCATCGACGGTGAAAAACTGTTTTTT. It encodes CASSPDSIDGEKLFF.

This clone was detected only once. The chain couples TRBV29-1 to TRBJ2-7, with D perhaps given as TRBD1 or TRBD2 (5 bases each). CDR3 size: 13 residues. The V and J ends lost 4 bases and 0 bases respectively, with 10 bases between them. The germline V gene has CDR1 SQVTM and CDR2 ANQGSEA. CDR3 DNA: TGCAGCGTTGGGGGACGCCACTCCTACGAGCAGTACTTC. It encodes CSVGGRHSYEQYF.

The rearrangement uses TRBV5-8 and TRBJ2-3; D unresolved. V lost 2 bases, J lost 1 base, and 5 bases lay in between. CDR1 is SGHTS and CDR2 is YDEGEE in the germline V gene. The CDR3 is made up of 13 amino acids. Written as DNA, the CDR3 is TGTGCCAGCAGCTTTCTTCGCACAGATACGCAGTATTTT. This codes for CASSFLRTDTQYF. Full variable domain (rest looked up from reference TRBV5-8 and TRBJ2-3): EAGVTQSPTHLIKTRGQQATLRCSPISGHTSVYWYQQALGLGLQFLLWYDEGEERNRGNFPPRFSGRQFPNYSSELNVNALELEDSALYLCASSFLRTDTQYFGPGTRLTVL.